Described below is a single T cell receptor (beta chain) sequence and its context. V was trimmed by 1 base and J by 4 bases, leaving 7 bases between them. The CDR3 loop spans 13 amino acids. Germline-derived CDR1 and CDR2 are LGHDT and YNNKEL (reference sequence). This sample was taken from a study of blood T cell repertoires in COVID-19. Study-level background: The samples span acute and convalescent COVID-19 from the United States, Italy and Spain.

The study recruited people aged 18 to 89 years across roughly 23 US areas. Participants were placed into cohorts based on the clinical history they reported. Authors' methods: Quantification of nucleated cells was approximated via reference gene primer amplification. Profiling relied on immunoSEQ multiplex PCR, and the TCRdb table lists in-frame clones only, not all of them. From that table come the V and J calls and clone size; the DNA was used to work out D and trimming. This sample carries 400,000 or so clones, 85% to 90% of them seen once, and the ten largest clones take about 1.1%. This sequence joins TRBV3-1 (or the pseudogene TRBV3-2) and TRBJ1-1; D gene ambiguous. This clonotype originated in a man younger than 45 who had recovered from COVID-19. What was sequenced was PBMCs or T cells enriched from blood (not recorded which). DNA of the CDR3: TGTGCCAGCAGCCAAGGGGAGGGCACTGAAGCTTTCTTT. Amino acids: CASSQGEGTEAFF.